This entry describes one T cell receptor (beta chain). This entry comes from a study of blood T cell repertoires in COVID-19. The repertoire was sequenced with immunoSEQ multiplex PCR; TCRdb's copy has only in-frame clones and lacks some. The sample lists 100,000 to 150,000 clones, about two thirds occurring once. Germline CDR1 reads KGHDR; CDR2 reads SFDVKD. V shed 4 bases, J shed 0 bases, and the junction held 11 bases outside the gene matches. The CDR3 totals 19 residues. This TCR derives from a human donor with acute or convalescent COVID-19. The donor label of this sample is uncertain. The sample was peripheral blood. The chain employs TRBV24-1 and TRBJ2-6, with 7 bases identical to TRBD1. CDR3 region: CATSEKPGQRYSGANVLTF. The CDR3 DNA sequence: TGTGCCACCAGTGAAAAACCGGGACAGAGGTACTCTGGGGCCAACGTCCTGACTTTC.